Listed below are T cell receptor beta chains from one sample, sequenced in a study of cytomegalovirus exposure and HLA in healthy donors. Only in-frame clones appear in the TCRdb table, and some are missing; sequencing was by immunoSEQ multiplex PCR. The top ten clones hold 3% of a sample with about 160,000 clones, 60% to 75% of them seen once. The sample taken for sequencing was PBMCs. The receptors were gathered from a woman aged 50 to 60 in good health and CMV-seropositive. Both conserved end residues are part of each CDR3. Each record gives: V gene, clone size, J gene, CDR3 protein. Clone size is stated in some rows and not others, as once, few, many or a class when expanded.

>TRBV5-1|-|TRBJ2-3
CASSSGLAGATDTQYF
>TRBV6-5|-|TRBJ1-1
CASSYGGELAEAFF
>TRBV11-2|few|TRBJ2-1
CASSLWLAGEGNEQFF
>TRBV19|few|TRBJ2-5
CASSIAQGGLETQYF
>TRBV2|-|TRBJ2-7
CASSIRGWEQYF
>TRBV6-5|-|TRBJ2-5
CASRGPPRGETQYF
>TRBV7-2|-|TRBJ2-2
CASSSRTSWTGELFF
>TRBV7-8|-|TRBJ2-7
CASSPDRTVSEQYF
>TRBV19|-|TRBJ2-5
CASSVRLAGTGGFLETQYF
>TRBV7-9|-|TRBJ1-4
CASSLQTREKLFF
>TRBV14|-|TRBJ1-1
CASSQWTGELNTEAFF
>TRBV2|-|TRBJ2-3
CAIGTSGGATQYF
>TRBV29-1|-|TRBJ1-2
CSVEDLLEGFYGYTF
>TRBV6-5|-|TRBJ2-7
CASSTGTSAYEQYF
>TRBV5-1|few|TRBJ2-1
CASSLDSNRGQQFF
>TRBV4-2|-|TRBJ1-2
CASSQVAQGGGYTF
>TRBV6-1|-|TRBJ2-1
CASSRTRDNEQFF
>TRBV10-3|-|TRBJ2-1
CAISPRDSRNEQFF
>TRBV7-9|few|TRBJ1-6
CASSLVDRSQNSPLHF
>TRBV10-3|-|TRBJ1-1
CAISSGEGNTEAFF
>TRBV7-2|-|TRBJ1-2
CASSLALRGGYTF
>TRBV2|-|TRBJ2-1
CASSLRNEQFF
>TRBV2|-|TRBJ1-1
CASSVAVRGCGAFF
>TRBV6-5|-|TRBJ2-7
CASSYGAGTARGEQYF
>TRBV18|-|TRBJ1-2
CASSPALGPNYGYTF
>TRBV7-8|few|TRBJ1-2
CASSPARNTGYTF
>TRBV10-3|-|TRBJ1-2
CASTGQGAQGYTF
>TRBV9|once|TRBJ1-2
CASSQPGHPNYGYTF
>TRBV2|-|TRBJ1-1
CASGATFMNTEAFF
>TRBV5-4|-|TRBJ2-7
CASSLSWGQGHEQYF
>TRBV1|-|TRBJ1-1
CTSSHPQGMNTEAFF
>TRBV2|-|TRBJ1-3
CASRGTGEGNTIYF
>TRBV11-2|-|TRBJ1-2
CASSLAGTGNYGYTF
>TRBV6-5|-|TRBJ2-5
CASSYSMGRGETQYF
>TRBV7-9|-|TRBJ1-4
CASSQTVGTGGEKLFF
>TRBV15|-|TRBJ1-1
CATSNAYTEAFF
>TRBV19|-|TRBJ2-1
CASNTGGSNNEQFF
>TRBV27|-|TRBJ1-2
CASSLRGRGVGYTF
>TRBV27|-|TRBJ2-3
CASSLYRPGQSTDTQYF
>TRBV18|-|TRBJ2-3
CASSPRGLAGGSADTQYF
>TRBV10-1|-|TRBJ1-3
CAIAPIEGNTIYF
>TRBV5-1|-|TRBJ2-6
CASSLVGIGANVLTF
>TRBV5-8|-|TRBJ2-1
CASSIRDYSNEQFF
>TRBV10-2|-|TRBJ2-3
CASTSSGSTDTQYF
>TRBV27|-|TRBJ1-6
CASSSRQAKYNSPLHF
>TRBV6-1|-|TRBJ1-5
CASNRERYNQPQHF